The 23 T cell receptor beta chains below all came from one sample that was sequenced in a study of PD-1 blockade in mismatch repair-deficient tumors. Some clones are missing from TCRdb's copy, which holds only in-frame ones; the method was immunoSEQ multiplex PCR. The sample consists of around 48,000 clones, around 82% of them appearing once. Sequenced material: peripheral blood, taken 4 weeks after starting pembrolizumab. The receptor source for this set is an adult with mismatch repair-deficient cancer.

The genes are TRBV29-1 and TRBJ2-1; D might be TRBD2 (5 bases). CDR1 is SQVTM and CDR2 is ANQGSEA in the germline V gene. Between the trimmed V and J ends, which lost 0 bases and 2 bases, there was a span of 11 bases. The CDR3 extends over 15 amino acids. The DNA of the CDR3 is TGCAGCGTTGAAGATCCGACCGGGACCTACAATGAGCAGTTCTTC. It encodes CSVEDPTGTYNEQFF.

This clone was counted a single time. The rearrangement links TRBV7-9 to TRBJ1-1; possible D gene TRBD1, 5 bases. There are 14 residues in the CDR3. Germline lookup yields CDR1 SEHNR and CDR2 FQNEAQ (reference sequence). V lost 1 base, J lost 4 bases, and 10 bases lay in between. This CDR3 reads CASSLGGGGTEAFF. CDR3 bases: TGTGCCAGCAGCTTAGGTGGCGGGGGCACTGAAGCTTTCTTT.

This clone has just one count. CDR3 protein: CASSYRGASSYEQYF. The DNA for the CDR3 is TGTGCCAGCAGTTACAGGGGCGCAAGCTCCTACGAGCAGTACTTC. J is TRBJ2-7 and V is TRBV27; 7 bases map to TRBD1. The ends lost 4 bases at V and 0 bases at J; junction bases unmatched: 6. Germline CDR1 reads MNHEY; CDR2 reads SMNVEV (reference sequence). The CDR3 has 15 amino acids.

CDR3 amino acids: CATTPNPGQVNGYTF. CDR3 nucleotides: TGTGCCACCACACCAAACCCGGGACAGGTGAACGGCTACACCTTC. V and J are TRBV6-6 and TRBJ1-2; TRBD1 matches 8 bases. The CDR3 is 15 amino acids. Germline-derived CDR1 and CDR2 are MNHNY and SVGAGI (reference sequence). Trimming removed 10 bases from V and 8 bases from J; junction bases left unmatched: 18.

The chain uses TRBV11-3 and TRBJ1-2; D is perhaps TRBD1 (5 bases). The CDR3 consists of 13 residues. CDR1 SGHNT and CDR2 YENEEA come from the germline V gene. Deletions cut 5 bases from V and 4 bases from J, with 11 bases between. CDR3 amino acids: CASSLGPSYGYTF. The CDR3, as DNA: TGTGCCAGCAGCCTGGGACCCTCCTATGGCTACACCTTC. Together with reference TRBV11-3 and TRBJ1-2, the CDR3 gives the full variable domain: EAGVVQSPRYKIIEKKQPVAFWCNPISGHNTLYWYLQNLGQGPELLIRYENEEAVDDSQLPKDRFSAERLKGVDSTLKIQPAELGDSAVYLCASSLGPSYGYTFGSGTRLTVV.

The rearrangement uses TRBV6-1 and TRBJ2-7; 8 bases fit TRBD1. J lost 3 bases, V lost 6 bases, and 10 bases had no gene match. Germline V gene sequence: CDR1 MNHNS, CDR2 SASEGT. CDR3 length equals 15 residues. The CDR3 protein is CASRGGQGSYYEQYF. In DNA form, the CDR3 reads TGTGCCAGCAGAGGAGGACAGGGAAGTTACTACGAGCAGTACTTC.

In nucleotides, the CDR3 is TGTGCCAGCAGTTGGACAGGGACGGATGAAGCTTTCTTT. Amino acid sequence: CASSWTGTDEAFF. V usage is TRBV28 and J usage is TRBJ1-1, with TRBD1 matching over 8 bases. V lost 4 bases to trimming and J lost 7 bases; unmatched junction nucleotides: 5. The CDR3 is 13 amino acids. Germline V gene lookup returns CDR1 MDHEN and CDR2 SYDVKM. The variable domain in full, completed from reference TRBV28 and TRBJ1-1, reads DVKVTQSSRYLVKRTGEKVFLECVQDMDHENMFWYRQDPGLGLRLIYFSYDVKMKEKGDIPEGYSVSREKKERFSLILESASTNQTSMYLCASSWTGTDEAFFGQGTRLTVV.

CDR3 nucleotide sequence: TGCGCCAGCAGCCAAGACCGAAAACTGTTTTTT. Amino acids: CASSQDRKLFF. The chain is built from TRBV4-1 and TRBJ1-4, with D unresolved. The V gene lost 0 bases and the J gene lost 10 bases, with 3 bases spanning the gap. The CDR3 consists of 11 residues. Germline V gene data show CDR1 as MGHRA and CDR2 as YSYEKL.

V usage is TRBV6-6 and J usage is TRBJ2-7; 7 nucleotides line up with TRBD1. Losses at the gene ends were 4 bases for V and 0 bases for J; bases not matched to a gene: 9. The CDR3 contains 16 residues. Germline lookup yields CDR1 MNHNY and CDR2 SVGAGI (reference sequence). The CDR3 protein is CASSFFSGQSSYEQYF. In DNA, the CDR3 is TGTGCCAGCAGTTTTTTTTCGGGACAGAGCTCCTACGAGCAGTACTTC.

This rearrangement joins TRBV6-6 to TRBJ2-2; D not resolved. In germline, CDR1 is MNHNY, CDR2 SVGAGI (reference sequence). V lost 7 bases to trimming and J lost 1 base, with 7 bases between them. The CDR3 covers 13 residues. The CDR3 loop is CASNLGNTGELFF. Here the CDR3 DNA reads TGTGCCAGCAATTTGGGGAACACCGGGGAGCTGTTTTTT.

This clone showed up just once. The chain couples TRBV19 to TRBJ2-3; D gene ambiguous. V dropped 1 base and J dropped 1 base, with 9 bases sitting between them. CDR1 is LNHDA and CDR2 is SQIVND in the germline V gene (reference sequence). This CDR3 has 15 amino acids. CDR3 coding DNA: TGTGCCAGTAGTATAGGGGCGATGGGCACAGATACGCAGTATTTT. Translated, it gives CASSIGAMGTDTQYF.

The V call is TRBV14, the J call TRBJ2-3; unclear D gene. V gave up 3 bases and J gave up 6 bases, with 4 bases separating them. CDR3 size: 11 residues. Germline-derived CDR1 and CDR2 are SGHDN and FVKESK. CDR3 region: CASSHSDTQYF. The DNA for the CDR3 is TGTGCCAGCAGCCACTCCGATACGCAGTATTTT.

The chain uses TRBV7-3 and TRBJ2-1, with 9 nucleotides matching TRBD2. CDR1 is SGHTA, CDR2 FQGTGA, per germline. V lost 4 bases and J lost 4; bases outside the gene matches: 5. The CDR3 has 15 amino acids. The CDR3 loop reads CASSYRLAEYNEQFF. The DNA for the CDR3 is TGTGCCAGCAGCTATAGACTAGCGGAGTACAATGAGCAGTTCTTC.

The V and J genes are TRBV5-1 and TRBJ1-5; D unresolved. Per germline, CDR1 SGHRS and CDR2 YFSETQ. Trimming left V 0 bases short and J 3 bases short, with 13 bases between. The CDR3 has 16 residues. The CDR3 DNA follows: TGCGCCAGCAGCTTGGTCGCCAGAGACTCCAATCAGCCCCAGCATTTT. Amino acid sequence: CASSLVARDSNQPQHF.

This chain connects TRBV10-2 to TRBJ1-2; 10 bases line up with TRBD1. The V gene's germline CDR1 is WSHSY and CDR2 SAAADI. Trimming took 6 bases from V and 1 from J; bases not matched to a gene: 11. The CDR3 runs 17 residues. CDR3 in DNA: TGCGCCAGCAGCACGGGACAGGGGTATACGAGTAACTATGGCTACACCTTC. This codes for CASSTGQGYTSNYGYTF.

This clone was observed a handful of times. The gene calls are TRBV6-5 and TRBJ1-2; no clear D gene. This CDR3 is built from 12 residues. Trimming cost V 2 bases and J 5 bases, with 6 bases left between them. Germline lookup yields CDR1 MNHEY and CDR2 SVGAGI. CDR3 nucleotide sequence: TGTGCCAGCAGTTACGCAGGATATGGCTACACCTTC. Amino acid sequence: CASSYAGYGYTF.

This chain connects TRBV21-1 to TRBJ2-3; TRBD2, the table's D call, lacks a check against the DNA. TRBV21-1 is a recognized pseudogene. The CDR3 length is 17 residues. The CDR3 nucleotides read TGTGCCTGCCCTTTGGACGGCGGGATCTATATCACAGATACGCAGTATTTT. This encodes CACPLDGGIYITDTQYF.

The chain combines TRBV9 with TRBJ1-1; 7 bases match TRBD1. The germline CDR1 and CDR2 sequences are SGDLS and YYNGEE. The V and J ends lost 4 bases and 5 bases, in that order; junction bases with no gene match: 11. This CDR3 has 15 amino acids. CDR3 residues: CASSPRTGTETEAFF. CDR3 sequence (DNA): TGTGCCAGCAGCCCCCGGACAGGCACGGAGACTGAAGCTTTCTTT.

The genes are TRBV2 and TRBJ2-2; 7 bases line up with TRBD1. CDR3 length: 16 residues. The germline gives CDR1 SNHLY, CDR2 FYNNEI. V was pared by 4 bases and J by 0 bases, with 5 bases of the junction left unmatched. The CDR3 loop is CASSVDGTANTGELFF. Written as DNA, the CDR3 is TGTGCCAGCAGTGTCGACGGGACAGCGAACACCGGGGAGCTGTTTTTT.

The chain carries TRBV11-2 and TRBJ2-7, with D possibly TRBD2 on 5 matching bases. V was trimmed by 7 bases and J by 2 bases, leaving 6 bases between them. Germline V gene data show CDR1 as SGHAT and CDR2 as FQNNGV. The CDR3 totals 11 residues. CDR3 DNA: TGTGCCAGCACCGGGGCCTACGAGCAGTACTTC. Translating it yields CASTGAYEQYF.

V usage is TRBV9 and J usage is TRBJ1-1; D uncertain. Trimming pared 0 bases from V and 5 bases from J, leaving 11 bases between. This CDR3 is 14 amino acids long. In germline, CDR1 is SGDLS, CDR2 YYNGEE. The DNA of the CDR3 is TGTGCCAGCAGCGTAGAGGCCGTCCGTACTGAAGCTTTCTTT. Translated, it gives CASSVEAVRTEAFF.

The rearrangement joins TRBV14 to TRBJ2-1; 13 nucleotides line up with TRBD2. Trimming took 3 bases from V and 11 from J; bases not matched to a gene: 4. Germline-derived CDR1 and CDR2 are SGHDN and FVKESK. The CDR3 is 14 amino acids. The CDR3 DNA follows: TGTGCCAGCAGCCATCCGGGACTAGCGGGAAAGCAGTTCTTC. Its translation is CASSHPGLAGKQFF.

V is TRBV11-2 and J is TRBJ2-5; 7 bases line up with TRBD2. This CDR3 is built from 13 residues. The ends lost 4 bases at V and 9 bases at J; junction bases unmatched: 8. Germline-derived CDR1 and CDR2 are SGHAT and FQNNGV. CDR3 in DNA: TGTGCCAGCAGCTCGGTTCCCCGGGGGGCCCAGTACTTC. Amino acids: CASSSVPRGAQYF.